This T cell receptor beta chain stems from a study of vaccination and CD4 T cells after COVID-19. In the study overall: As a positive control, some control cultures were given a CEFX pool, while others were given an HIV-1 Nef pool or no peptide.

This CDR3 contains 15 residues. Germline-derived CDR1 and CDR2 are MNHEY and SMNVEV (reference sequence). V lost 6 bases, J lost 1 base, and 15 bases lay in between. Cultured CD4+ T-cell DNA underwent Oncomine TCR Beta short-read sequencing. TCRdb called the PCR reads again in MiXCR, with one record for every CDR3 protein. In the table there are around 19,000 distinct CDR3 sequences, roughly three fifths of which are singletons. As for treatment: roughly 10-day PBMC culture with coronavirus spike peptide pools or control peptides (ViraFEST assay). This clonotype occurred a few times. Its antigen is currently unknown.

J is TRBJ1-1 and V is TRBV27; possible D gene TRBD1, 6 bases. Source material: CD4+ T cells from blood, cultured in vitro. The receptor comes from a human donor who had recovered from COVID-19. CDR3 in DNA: TGTGCCAGCAGGCCTCAGGGGCCCTCGAACACTGAAGCTTTCTTT. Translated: CASRPQGPSNTEAFF.